The following is a T cell receptor beta chain sequence with its context. This specimen belongs to a study of T cell responses to AZD1222 COVID-19 vaccine. Trimming pared 4 bases from V and 2 bases from J, leaving 12 bases between. Germline lookup yields CDR1 SGHNT and CDR2 YYREEE (reference sequence). CDR3 size: 15 residues. Using immunoSEQ multiplex PCR, the repertoire was profiled, and TCRdb retains in-frame clones only, with some absent. Here the sample spans about 99,000 clones, about nine tenths being singletons. The source is an adult who received the MenACWY meningococcal vaccine as a control. Specimen: peripheral blood, collected 28 days after the second dose of the MenACWY control vaccine. The genes are TRBV5-4 and TRBJ1-4; D gene ambiguous. The DNA for the CDR3 is TGTGCCAGCAGCGGTGGGCCGACCACTAATGAAAAACTGTTTTTT. Residues: CASSGGPTTNEKLFF.